This TCR beta chain originates from a study of OX40 agonist ivuxolimab in advanced cancers. Study as a whole: Patients receiving dose escalation had hepatocellular carcinoma, melanoma, renal cell or head and neck cancer. Points from the study as a whole: Clonal expansion by week 6 occurred in CD4+ and CD8+ blood T cells (at 0.1 to 3.0 mg/kg).

Notes on this clone: Antigen unknown.

Produced via immunoSEQ multiplex PCR; TCRdb's table is partial and in-frame only. Among roughly 56,000 clones listed, roughly 85% were seen once. The germline CDR1 and CDR2 sequences are MGHRA and YSYEKL. With 5 bases removed from V and 5 bases from J, the gap between germline ends came to 22 bases. The CDR3 consists of 18 residues. Sequencing was performed on CD4+ or CD8+ T cells sorted from blood, taken in a trial of the OX40 agonist ivuxolimab. The TCR sequence derives from an adult with an advanced solid tumor such as melanoma, head and neck, liver or kidney cancer. The chain combines TRBV4-1 with TRBJ2-6; D is undetermined. The CDR3 is CASSWQTEPQSRANVLTF. The CDR3 region has the DNA TGCGCCAGCAGCTGGCAAACAGAACCACAAAGTCGGGCCAACGTCCTGACTTTC.